The 29 T cell receptor beta chains below all came from one sample that was sequenced in a study of CD8 T cells in ankylosing spondylitis. Findings of the study overall: Characteristic, it appeared, of ankylosing spondylitis blood was a TCR beta motif of 7 or 8 highly homologous variants.

Which antigens these TCRs recognize remains unknown. TCRdb re-derived calls from the 5' RACE reads in MiXCR, one entry per CDR3 protein. The profile covers roughly 370,000 distinct CDR3 sequences, with more than 20% appearing a single time and approximately 16% taken by the ten largest. Sequencing was done on a sample of blood, either unsorted or a sorted T cell fraction (not recorded which). These receptors came from a male donor with ankylosing spondylitis.

The rearrangement uses TRBV4-3 and TRBJ2-1, with D possibly being TRBD2 (6 bases). The CDR3 extends over 15 amino acids. Trimming shortened V by 2 bases and J by 0 bases, and 8 bases separated the two germline ends. Germline CDR1 LGHNA, CDR2 YSLEER. Here the CDR3 reads CASSQSEGSYNEQFF. The CDR3 coding sequence is TGCGCCAGCAGCCAATCGGAGGGCTCCTACAATGAGCAGTTCTTC.

The chain has TRBV6-1 and TRBJ2-5; 12 bases line up with TRBD2. CDR1 and CDR2 (germline): MNHNS, SASEGT. CDR3 length equals 16 residues. J lost 0 bases, V lost 6 bases, and 5 bases had no gene match. The CDR3 loop reads CASRPTSGRYQETQYF. DNA for the CDR3: TGTGCCAGCAGGCCAACTAGCGGGAGGTACCAAGAGACCCAGTACTTC.

The chain carries TRBV6-1 and TRBJ1-5; tentatively, D is TRBD1 (6 bases). The CDR3 has 14 residues. The germline CDR1 and CDR2 sequences are MNHNS and SASEGT. Deletions cut 5 bases from V and 2 bases from J, with 10 bases between. The CDR3 loop is CASSQNRGNQPQHF. Here the CDR3 DNA reads TGTGCCAGCAGTCAGAACAGGGGCAATCAGCCCCAGCATTTT.

This clonotype was counted a few times. V usage is TRBV27 and J usage is TRBJ2-5; D not resolved. The V end lost 6 bases, the J end lost 4 bases, and 18 bases lay between the germline ends. CDR3 length: 15 amino acids. Germline assignment: CDR1 MNHEY and CDR2 SMNVEV (reference sequence). CDR3 sequence: CASSLQKDGVETQYF. For the CDR3, the DNA is TGTGCCAGCAGCCTGCAAAAGGACGGCGTAGAGACCCAGTACTTC.

CDR3: CASATGYRGPDSSQPQHF. The CDR3 DNA reads as TGTGCCAGCGCAACAGGGTACCGAGGCCCTGACTCGAGTCAGCCCCAGCATTTT. The chain recombines TRBV27 with TRBJ1-5; D may be TRBD1 (6 bases). This CDR3 region has 18 residues. CDR1 and CDR2 from the germline V gene are MNHEY and SMNVEV (reference sequence). The V end lost 8 bases, the J end lost 6 bases, and 29 bases lay between the germline ends.

The chain couples TRBV19 to TRBJ1-2; 10 bases fit TRBD1. Germline V gives CDR1 LNHDA, CDR2 SQIVND (reference sequence). There are 13 residues in the CDR3. The ends lost 7 bases at V and 8 bases at J; junction bases unmatched: 7. CDR3 residues: CASMDRGISGYTF. The CDR3, as DNA: TGTGCCAGTATGGACAGGGGGATTTCGGGCTACACCTTC.

The chain recombines TRBV5-5 with TRBJ1-5, with TRBD1 identical over 8 bases. CDR1 SGHKS and CDR2 YYEKEE come from the germline V gene (reference sequence). The CDR3 extends over 17 amino acids. Unmatched junction bases numbered 16, after V lost 5 bases and J lost 6 bases. This CDR3 is CASSSAPGQVLSQPQHF. The CDR3 DNA follows: TGTGCCAGCAGTTCGGCACCGGGACAGGTTTTGTCTCAGCCCCAGCATTTT.

V usage is TRBV30 and J usage is TRBJ2-1, with D possibly matching TRBD2 (6 bases). The CDR3 has 14 amino acids. Trimming took off 5 bases at V and 9 bases at J, with 20 bases between the two ends. From germline, CDR1 is GTSNPN and CDR2 SVGIG (reference sequence). CDR3 residues: CAWGLEEGRGEQFF. In nucleotides, the CDR3 is TGTGCCTGGGGCCTTGAGGAGGGTAGGGGTGAGCAGTTCTTC.

This clonotype was seen only once. V and J are TRBV28 and TRBJ2-5; D is unresolved. V was trimmed by 0 bases and J by 0 bases, leaving 5 bases between them. This CDR3 has 14 residues. Germline V gene lookup returns CDR1 MDHEN and CDR2 SYDVKM. The DNA of the CDR3 is TGTGCCAGCAGTTTATGGAATTACCAAGAGACCCAGTACTTC. Protein: CASSLWNYQETQYF.

The chain carries TRBV12-3 or TRBV12-4 and TRBJ2-1; 8 nucleotides line up with TRBD1. The J segment lost 4 bases and the V segment lost 4 bases, leaving 9 bases of the junction unmatched. This CDR3 has 16 residues. The CDR3 loop reads CASSSTGGQSYNEQFF. The CDR3 DNA is TGTGCCAGCAGTTCAACAGGGGGACAGAGTTACAATGAGCAGTTCTTC.

This clonotype was detected ten times or more. The chain uses TRBV7-2 and TRBJ2-1, with a weak D call TRBD1 (6 bases). V lost 2 bases and J lost 12, with 14 bases in between. The CDR3 loop spans 13 amino acids. Germline V gives CDR1 SGHTA, CDR2 FQGNSA. CDR3 nucleotide sequence: TGTGCCAGCAGCTTAAGGCTCGAACAGGGGCAGTTCTTC. Protein: CASSLRLEQGQFF.

Here the CDR3 reads CASSPGTGERQPQHF. In nucleotides, the CDR3 is TGTGCCAGCTCCCCCGGGACAGGGGAGCGGCAGCCCCAGCATTTT. This chain uses TRBV18 with TRBJ1-5; 10 bases fit TRBD1. CDR1 is KGHSH, CDR2 LQKENI, per germline. The V and J ends lost 6 bases and 7 bases, in that order; junction bases with no gene match: 9. This CDR3 is built from 15 residues.

The sample holds a few counts of this clonotype. The rearrangement links TRBV9 to TRBJ2-1; the D gene is possibly TRBD2 (6 bases). CDR1 is SGDLS and CDR2 is YYNGEE in the germline V gene. The V end lost 2 bases, the J end lost 6 bases, and 12 bases lay between the germline ends. This CDR3 region has 14 residues. The CDR3 coding sequence is TGTGCCAGCAGCGTCCTAGCGCTGGGCAATGAGCAGTTCTTC. Encoded protein: CASSVLALGNEQFF.

This clonotype was counted many times. The CDR3 is CASSQGLLAGGRYEQYF. The CDR3 nucleotides read TGTGCCAGCAGCCAAGGACTCCTAGCGGGAGGGCGGTACGAGCAGTACTTC. The chain links TRBV3-1 to TRBJ2-7; 12 bases line up with TRBD2. V trimming: 1 base; J trimming: 4 bases; junction bases outside the gene matches: 8. CDR3 size: 17 residues. CDR1 is LGHDT and CDR2 is YNNKEL in the germline V gene (reference sequence).

The rearrangement joins TRBV7-9 to TRBJ2-1; no clear D gene. This CDR3 has 15 residues. Looked up from germline, CDR1 is SEHNR and CDR2 is FQNEAQ (reference sequence). V lost 7 bases to trimming and J lost 2 bases, with 15 bases between them. CDR3 in amino acids: CASTKVVAAYNEQFF. In DNA, the CDR3 is TGTGCCAGCACCAAAGTGGTGGCCGCCTACAATGAGCAGTTCTTC.

This clonotype was counted between two and nine times. The rearrangement joins TRBV7-2 to TRBJ2-2; 10 bases fit TRBD2. CDR1 and CDR2 (germline): SGHTA, FQGNSA. CDR3 length equals 16 residues. V gave up 1 base and J gave up 6 bases; unmatched junction bases: 5. CDR3 region: CASSLVSLAGAGELFF. CDR3 nucleotide sequence: TGTGCCAGCAGCTTAGTTAGTCTAGCGGGAGCCGGGGAGCTGTTTTTT.

The chain combines TRBV11-3 with TRBJ2-3; no definite D call. V was clipped by 1 base and J by 4 bases, with 12 bases between them. CDR1 and CDR2 (germline): SGHNT, YENEEA. There are 15 residues in the CDR3. CDR3 in amino acids: CASSLGSYPSDTQYF. The CDR3 DNA reads as TGTGCCAGCAGCTTAGGGTCGTACCCCTCAGATACGCAGTATTTT.

This clonotype occurred a few times. V is TRBV5-1 and J is TRBJ1-5; D may be TRBD1 (5 bases). Looked up from germline, CDR1 is SGHRS and CDR2 is YFSETQ. V was pared by 1 base and J by 5 bases, with 19 bases between. The CDR3 sequence is 17 residues long. The CDR3 protein is CASSLNPRGRSDQPQHF. Written as DNA, the CDR3 is TGCGCCAGCAGCTTGAACCCGAGGGGACGGTCAGATCAGCCCCAGCATTTT.

V and J are TRBV15 and TRBJ2-1; TRBD2 is a possible D gene (6 bases). The CDR3 extends over 16 amino acids. Trimming pared 3 bases from V and 11 bases from J, leaving 23 bases between. Germline V gives CDR1 LNHNV, CDR2 YYDKDF (reference sequence). CDR3 bases: TGTGCCACCAGCAGGGGAAACTACGGGGGTGGAATCCAGCAGTTCTTC. It translates to CATSRGNYGGGIQQFF. The whole variable domain, filled in from reference TRBV15 and TRBJ2-1, reads DAMVIQNPRYQVTQFGKPVTLSCSQTLNHNVMYWYQQKSSQAPKLLFHYYDKDFNNEADTPDNFQSRRPNTSFCFLDIRSPGLGDTAMYLCATSRGNYGGGIQQFFGPGTRLTVL.

This clonotype has a handful of counts. V and J are TRBV4-2 and TRBJ2-7; tentatively, D is TRBD1 (5 bases). The CDR3 runs 15 residues. Germline values: CDR1 LGHNA, CDR2 YNFKEQ. The germline V and J ends were trimmed by 0 bases and 6 bases, with 15 bases remaining between them. The DNA of the CDR3 is TGTGCCAGCAGCCAAGAAAGGAACTTGGGGCGCGAGCAGTACTTC. Amino acid sequence: CASSQERNLGREQYF.

The V call is TRBV20-1, the J call TRBJ1-4; 7 positions agree with TRBD1. The CDR3 runs 12 residues. Trimming took 6 bases from V and 8 from J; bases not matched to a gene: 6. Germline CDR1 and CDR2: DFQATT and SNEGSKA (reference sequence). The CDR3 coding sequence is TGCAGTGCCAGGGGGAGGGAAGAAAAACTGTTTTTT. This sequence encodes CSARGREEKLFF.

CDR3: CSAKTGNSEKLFF. CDR3 in DNA: TGCAGCGCAAAGACAGGGAACTCTGAAAAACTGTTTTTT. This chain connects TRBV29-1 to TRBJ1-4; 7 bases match TRBD1. This CDR3 is built from 13 residues. From germline, CDR1 is SQVTM and CDR2 ANQGSEA. V was pared by 7 bases and J by 7 bases, with 9 bases of the junction left unmatched.

The sample holds a few counts of this clonotype. The chain couples TRBV5-1 to TRBJ2-3; TRBD2 might be the D (6 bases). This CDR3 is built from 16 residues. Per germline, CDR1 SGHRS and CDR2 YFSETQ. The germline V and J ends were trimmed by 0 bases and 4 bases, with 15 bases remaining between them. The CDR3 DNA is TGCGCCAGCAGCTTGGGGAGGGAGACGGGCGCAGATACGCAGTATTTT. Its translation is CASSLGRETGADTQYF.

The chain is built from TRBV19 and TRBJ2-2; D not certain. Germline V CDR1 and CDR2: LNHDA, SQIVND (reference sequence). The V and J ends lost 6 bases and 7 bases respectively, with 6 bases between them. The CDR3 covers 11 residues. The CDR3 nucleotides are TGTGCCAGTAGGGCAAGCGGGGAGCTGTTTTTT. It specifies CASRASGELFF.

The CDR3 bases are TGTGCCACCAGCAGAGCCGCATATCAGCCCCAGCATTTT. It encodes CATSRAAYQPQHF. The genes are TRBV15 and TRBJ1-5; D not resolved. Trimming took off 1 base at V and 5 bases at J, with 6 bases between the two ends. CDR3 length: 13 amino acids. Germline CDR1 LNHNV, CDR2 YYDKDF (reference sequence).

The chain carries TRBV20-1 and TRBJ2-1, with TRBD2 identical over 9 bases. Trimming cost V 3 bases and J 6 bases; bases outside gene matches: 6. Germline values: CDR1 DFQATT, CDR2 SNEGSKA (reference sequence). The CDR3 has 14 amino acids. CDR3 nucleotide sequence: TGCAGTGCTAGGACTAGCGGTCCCACCAATGAGCAGTTCTTC. Translated, it gives CSARTSGPTNEQFF.

This chain joins TRBV18 and TRBJ2-1, with TRBD2 matching over 7 bases. There are 16 residues in the CDR3. Per germline, CDR1 KGHSH and CDR2 LQKENI. Trimming at V came to 0 bases and at J to 3 bases, leaving 5 bases not matched to a gene. The DNA of the CDR3 is TGTGCCAGCTCACCACCGTTAATAGCGGGCTACAATGAGCAGTTCTTC. Translating it yields CASSPPLIAGYNEQFF.

V and J are TRBV11-2 and TRBJ1-1; unclear D gene. V was pared by 0 bases and J by 3 bases, with 11 bases between. CDR1 and CDR2 (germline): SGHAT, FQNNGV. This CDR3 is 15 amino acids long. This chain's CDR3 is CASSLERRKHTEAFF. The DNA of the CDR3 is TGTGCCAGCAGCTTAGAAAGGCGAAAGCACACTGAAGCTTTCTTT.

This clonotype was observed a few times. The chain recombines TRBV25-1 with TRBJ2-7; 10 bases line up with TRBD1. The CDR3 length is 15 residues. Per germline, CDR1 MGHDK and CDR2 SYGVNS. The V segment lost 5 bases and the J segment 7 bases; nucleotides outside the gene matches: 11. In DNA, the CDR3 is TGTGCCAGCAGTCAAGGCGGACAGGGGGTCGGGGAGCAGTACTTC. The encoded protein is CASSQGGQGVGEQYF.